These 24 T cell receptor beta chains were sequenced from one sample in a study of tumor-infiltrating lymphocytes in primary liver carcinoma. Between roughly 17 and 33 mg of unsorted bulk tissue served as the source from which RNA and DNA were co-extracted. From around 530 ng of total RNA, TCR beta-specific cDNA was reverse-transcribed using a constant-region primer. Libraries covering TCR beta were generated through three nested multiplex PCR rounds (using a slightly modified ARM-PCR). Researchers ran the first two PCR rounds for roughly 11 cycles each with TRBV1-TRBV30 forward primers and a C-beta reverse primer. TCRdb ran MiXCR on the multiplex PCR reads and lists one entry per CDR3 protein. The sample holds 100,000 or so distinct CDR3 sequences; about 70% are singletons and the top ten take 10% to 15%. Sequences were obtained from liver tumor tissue from sampling region 2. Subset specified: tumor region T2, inferior pole. The receptors were sampled from a woman aged 55-70 years with primary liver carcinoma and hepatitis B virus infection.

A remark on this clonotype: A much larger clone differs by one base, so this may be a read error. The rearrangement joins TRBV5-1 to TRBJ2-2; 7 bases are a match to TRBD1. Germline V gene sequence: CDR1 SGHRS, CDR2 YFSETQ. The length of the CDR3 is 15 residues. This chain's CDR3 is CASSLETGNTGELLF. The DNA for the CDR3 is TGCGCCAGCAGCTTGGAGACAGGGAACACCGGGGAGCTGCTTTTT.

By sample share, this clonotype is medium-sized. This chain connects TRBV6-5 to TRBJ2-3; TRBD2 is a possible D gene (5 bases). The CDR3 runs 14 residues. CDR1 and CDR2 (germline): MNHEY, SVGAGI. Trimming stripped 7 bases from V and 4 bases from J, with 15 bases between. CDR3 DNA: TGTGCCAGCATCAGATTATCGGGGTCAGATACGCAGTATTTT. Encoded protein: CASIRLSGSDTQYF.

In the case of this clonotype: One end of the junction varies from germline; a read error may be responsible. This chain uses TRBV11-2 with TRBJ1-6; the D gene is possibly TRBD1 (5 bases). CDR1 SGHAT and CDR2 FQNNGV come from the germline V gene. This CDR3 has 15 amino acids. CDR3 DNA sequence: TGTATCAGCAGCTTAGAAACAGGAGGCAATTCACTCCTCCACTTT. As protein: CISSLETGGNSLLHF.

CDR3 coding DNA: TGTGCCAGCGTACAGGGGCGTCCCTACGAGCAGTACTTC. It codes for CASVQGRPYEQYF. The chain links TRBV28 to TRBJ2-7; 7 bases map to TRBD1. From germline, CDR1 is MDHEN and CDR2 SYDVKM. V trimming: 8 bases; J trimming: 2 bases; junction bases outside the gene matches: 6. The length of the CDR3 is 13 residues.

Note on this clonotype: The junction does not match germline at one end; this may be a read error. The chain uses TRBV11-2 and TRBJ1-2; D might be TRBD1 (5 bases). This CDR3 is 14 amino acids long. Germline V gives CDR1 SGHAT, CDR2 FQNNGV. The CDR3 DNA reads as TGTGCCAGCAGATTTTCACAGGCCAACTATAGCTACACCTTC. The encoded protein is CASRFSQANYSYTF.

A remark on this clonotype: A read error may account for a junction end that differs from germline. The rearrangement joins TRBV11-2 to TRBJ2-3, with D maybe TRBD2 (6 bases). The germline CDR1 and CDR2 sequences are SGHAT and FQNNGV. The CDR3 extends over 20 amino acids. This chain's CDR3 is CASSLDLSELTGEGIDTQYF. The DNA of the CDR3 is TGTGCAAGCAGCTTAGATCTAAGTGAGTTAACGGGAGAAGGGATAGATACGCAGTATTTT.

This clonotype rates as medium-sized. This chain joins TRBV11-1 and TRBJ2-1; 9 bases are a match to TRBD1. The J segment lost 3 bases and the V segment lost 6 bases, leaving 6 bases of the junction unmatched. The germline CDR1 and CDR2 sequences are SGHAT and FQDESV (reference sequence). The CDR3 contains 15 residues. The CDR3 reads CASRQGQGNYNEQFF. The CDR3 bases are TGTGCCAGCAGGCAGGGACAGGGAAACTACAATGAGCAGTTCTTC.

This clonotype was detected many times. The gene calls are TRBV10-3 and TRBJ2-7; D gene unclear. Germline loops: CDR1 ENHRY, CDR2 SYGVKD. CDR3 size: 12 residues. The V gene lost 10 bases and the J gene lost 6 bases, with 16 bases spanning the gap. DNA for the CDR3: TGTGCCAGCAGCCATGAATCCACCGAGCAGTACTTC. Encoded protein: CASSHESTEQYF.

This clonotype was observed many times. The CDR3 sequence: CASSQHTDTQYF. CDR3 sequence (DNA): TGCGCCAGCAGCCAACACACAGATACGCAGTATTTT. This chain connects TRBV4-1 to TRBJ2-3; D gene uncertain. This CDR3 comprises 12 residues. V was cut by 2 bases and J by 2 bases, with 2 bases left in between. From germline, CDR1 is MGHRA and CDR2 YSYEKL.

The genes are TRBV19 and TRBJ2-3; D is unclear. The CDR3 runs 13 residues. From germline, CDR1 is LNHDA and CDR2 SQIVND (reference sequence). The CDR3 coding sequence is TGTGCAACCGCTCGACCCCGCACAGATACGCAGTATTTT. Protein: CATARPRTDTQYF.

The genes are TRBV5-1 and TRBJ1-2; D unresolved. Trimming took off 6 bases at V and 3 bases at J, with 15 bases between the two ends. The CDR3 is 14 residues long. Germline CDR1 SGHRS, CDR2 YFSETQ. In DNA form, the CDR3 reads TGCGCCAGCAACTCTGACGGGTCTCACTATGGCTACACCTTC. This gives the protein CASNSDGSHYGYTF.

Points on this clonotype: The missing conserved phenylalanine or tryptophan at the end of this CDR3 makes a read error likely. This chain joins TRBV11-2 and TRBJ2-1, with TRBD1 identical over 9 bases. CDR3 length: 17 residues. CDR1 and CDR2 (germline): SGHAT, FQNNGV. CDR3 in DNA: TGTGCCGGCAGCTTAACCCACGGACAGGGGTACAGGAGTGAGCAGTTCTTA. Encoded protein: CAGSLTHGQGYRSEQFL.

To note about this clonotype: The junction and the germline gene differ at one end; a read error may be behind it. The chain joins TRBV29-1 to TRBJ2-2; TRBD2 is a possible D gene (5 bases). Per the germline V gene, CDR1 is SQVTM and CDR2 is ANQGSEA. The CDR3 loop spans 14 amino acids. The CDR3 sequence: CSATELLNIGELFF. The CDR3 DNA is TGCAGCGCAACAGAGCTTCTGAACATCGGGGAGCTCTTTTTT.

In regard to this clonotype: A much more abundant neighbour one base away suggests this may be a read error. The chain employs TRBV7-8 and TRBJ1-2; 7 bases line up with TRBD1. The CDR3 extends over 15 amino acids. The germline gives CDR1 SGHVS, CDR2 FQNEAQ. Trimming took 7 bases from V and 0 from J; bases not matched to a gene: 8. CDR3 bases: TGTGCCAGCACGGGAGGACAGGACTCTAACTATGGCTACACCTTC. Translation: CASTGGQDSNYGYTF.

This chain links TRBV29-1 with TRBJ2-1; D gene unclear. The CDR3 contains 14 residues. V was clipped by 5 bases and J by 4 bases, with 15 bases between them. Looked up from germline, CDR1 is SQVTM and CDR2 is ANQGSEA. The CDR3 nucleotides read TGCAGCGTTCATCAGAACGAGTGGTACAATGAGCAGTTCTTC. It is translated as CSVHQNEWYNEQFF.

With respect to this clonotype: A read error may produce the germline difference seen at one junction end. This chain joins TRBV6-5 and TRBJ1-3; 7 bases match TRBD1. The CDR3 covers 14 residues. The germline V gene encodes CDR1 MNHEY and CDR2 SVGAGI. CDR3 amino acids: CASSCDRVGNTICF. The CDR3 bases are TGTGCCAGCAGTTGCGACAGGGTCGGAAACACCATATGTTTT.

Concerning this clonotype itself: This clone may be a read error of a much larger clone one base away. The rearrangement links TRBV25-1 to TRBJ1-6, with TRBD1 matching over 12 bases. Looked up from germline, CDR1 is MGHDK and CDR2 is SYGVNS. CDR3 length equals 15 residues. In DNA form, the CDR3 reads TGTGCCAGCAGGGGACAGGGGGCTTTTAATACACCCCTCCACTTT. It encodes CASRGQGAFNTPLHF. Looking up the rest from reference TRBV25-1 and TRBJ1-6 gives the full variable domain: EADIYQTPRYLVIGTGKKITLECSQTMGHDKMYWYQQDPGMELHLIHYSYGVNSTEKGDLSSESTVSRIRTEHFPLTLESARPSHTSQYLCASRGQGAFNTPLHFGNGTRLTVT.

This clonotype was seen a few times. One base away lies a much larger clone, so this may be a sequencing read error. This chain uses TRBV12-3 or TRBV12-4 with TRBJ2-1; D unresolved. V was pared by 6 bases and J by 9 bases, with 21 bases between. The CDR3 runs to 15 residues. CDR3 protein: CASSNRATTVSEQFF. In DNA form, the CDR3 reads TGTGCCAGCAGCAACCGGGCCACCACCGTCAGTGAGCAGTTCTTC.

Note on this clonotype: The conserved phenylalanine or tryptophan normally closing the CDR3 is absent here, so this likely arose from a read error. This chain links TRBV6-6 with TRBJ2-7, with TRBD1 as a possible D gene (5 bases). This CDR3 has 14 residues. V lost 7 bases and J 2 bases, leaving 15 bases between the germline ends. Germline lookup yields CDR1 MNHNY and CDR2 SVGAGI (reference sequence). CDR3 bases: TGTGCCAGCAAATCAGACAGTTCCACCTACGAGCAGTACTTA. It specifies CASKSDSSTYEQYL.

For this clonotype: A single base separates this from a much larger clone, so it may be a read error. The J gene is TRBJ2-7, the V gene TRBV28; D remains ambiguous. The germline V gene encodes CDR1 MDHEN and CDR2 SYDVKM. This CDR3 is 11 amino acids long. DNA of the CDR3: TGTGGCAGCACCCGAGCCCACGAGCAGTACTTC. Translation: CGSTRAHEQYF. Full variable domain (remainder filled in from reference TRBV28 and TRBJ2-7): DVKVTQSSRYLVKRTGEKVFLECVQDMDHENMFWYRQDPGLGLRLIYFSYDVKMKEKGDIPEGYSVSREKKERFSLILESASTNQTSMYLCGSTRAHEQYFGPGTRLTVT.

The rearrangement links TRBV7-8 to TRBJ2-7; tentative D call: TRBD1 (5 bases). CDR1 SGHVS and CDR2 FQNEAQ come from the germline V gene. V dropped 5 bases and J dropped 6 bases, with 11 bases sitting between them. The CDR3 runs to 12 residues. CDR3 nucleotides: TGTGCCAGCAGCCCCAGACAGCCCGAGCAGTACTTC. Protein sequence: CASSPRQPEQYF.

This chain links TRBV7-8 with TRBJ2-1, with TRBD2 identical over 10 bases. CDR1 and CDR2 (germline): SGHVS, FQNEAQ. There are 16 residues in the CDR3. CDR3 in DNA: TGTACTAGCAGCTTAGAACTAGCGGGATCCTGGGATGAGCAGTTCTTC. It yields the protein CTSSLELAGSWDEQFF.

The chain uses TRBV7-9 and TRBJ1-2; D gene ambiguous. V was clipped by 2 bases and J by 4 bases, with 14 bases between them. The germline V gene has CDR1 SEHNR and CDR2 FQNEAQ (reference sequence). CDR3 size: 15 residues. The CDR3 region has the DNA TGTGCCAGCAGCTTAAGGAACACGGTTATCTATGGCTACACCTTC. Protein: CASSLRNTVIYGYTF.

About this clonotype: Its ends do not fully match the called genes, so a read error is possible. The V call is TRBV6-5, the J call TRBJ2-7; TRBD1 is a possible D gene (6 bases). The CDR3 totals 14 residues. Germline CDR1 MNHEY, CDR2 SVGAGI. The CDR3 DNA reads as TGTGCCAGCAGTCAGGGGACCACCATGGGCGAGCCGTACTTC. Protein sequence: CASSQGTTMGEPYF.